The next 5 T cell receptor beta chains were all read from a single sample in a study of T cells in Graves' hyperthyroidism and ophthalmopathy. RNA transcripts served as the template for amplifying TCR beta CDR3 regions. The study used the HTBI primer set for a first-round RT-PCR of the TCR CDR3. MiXCR was run by TCRdb on the multiplex PCR reads, yielding one entry per CDR3 protein. The table has fewer than 450,000 distinct CDR3 sequences, about 18% seen once; the top ten hold less than 45%. Sequenced sample: blood. These receptors all come from a man younger than 35 with Graves' ophthalmopathy.

On this clonotype itself: A much larger clonotype is one base distant, so this may be a read error. V usage is TRBV20-1 and J usage is TRBJ1-2, with TRBD1 as a possible D gene (5 bases). This CDR3 has 10 residues. Germline loops: CDR1 DFQATT, CDR2 SNEGSKA (reference sequence). The V gene lost 7 bases and the J gene lost 6 bases, with 9 bases spanning the gap. CDR3 DNA: TGCAGTGGACAGTTCCATGGCTACACCTTC. The encoded protein is CSGQFHGYTF.

This clonotype turned up a few times. The J gene is TRBJ2-3, the V gene TRBV7-6; perhaps TRBD2 as D (6 bases). This CDR3 region has 13 residues. The V end was cut by 5 bases, the J end by 9 bases, with 15 bases between. From germline, CDR1 is SGHVS and CDR2 FNYEAQ. DNA of the CDR3: TGTGCCAGCAGCCCCGGAGGGGCTGGGACGCAGTATTTT. It specifies CASSPGGAGTQYF.

This chain links TRBV10-2 with TRBJ1-3, with TRBD1 matching 8 bases. Germline loops: CDR1 WSHSY, CDR2 SAAADI. V dropped 3 bases and J dropped 3; count of bases not matched to a gene: 4. The CDR3 covers 15 residues. Here the CDR3 reads CASSDGTGFGNTIYF. CDR3 sequence (DNA): TGCGCCAGCAGTGATGGGACAGGATTTGGAAACACCATATATTTT.

This clonotype has ten or more counts. This chain connects TRBV3-1 to TRBJ1-5; D is unresolved. The V and J ends lost 0 bases and 6 bases respectively, with 6 bases between them. The CDR3 contains 13 residues. Germline CDR1 reads LGHDT; CDR2 reads YNNKEL (reference sequence). CDR3 sequence: CASSQDLGQPQHF. The CDR3 DNA follows: TGTGCCAGCAGCCAAGATTTGGGTCAGCCCCAGCATTTT.

Points on this clonotype: One end of the junction varies from germline; a read error may be responsible. This rearrangement joins TRBV12-3 or TRBV12-4 to TRBJ1-3, with D possibly being TRBD1 (6 bases). The CDR3 spans 13 residues. In DNA, the CDR3 is TGTGCCAGCACCTGGGGGCCTGGGAACACCATATATTTT. Translation gives CASTWGPGNTIYF.